This T cell receptor (beta chain) was sequenced during a study of blood T cell repertoires in COVID-19. Turning to the study itself: Material from acute and convalescent COVID-19 was sourced from the United States, Italy and Spain. T cells, B-cell-depleted T cells, or PBMCs provided the cDNA or gDNA that served as material.

As processed by the authors: Scientists estimated how many nucleated cells there were by amplifying reference gene primers. Sequencing was performed with immunoSEQ multiplex PCR; in TCRdb, only in-frame clones are kept and a portion is missing. V and J calls and clone size are those listed in that table; D and trimming were worked out from the DNA. Of around 89,000 clones listed, roughly nine tenths were seen once; the top ten hold about 9.1%. The CDR3 loop spans 13 amino acids. The germline gives CDR1 KGHSH, CDR2 LQKENI. V was clipped by 5 bases and J by 7 bases, with 14 bases between them. Sequencing was done on a sample of peripheral blood. The chain combines TRBV18 with TRBJ1-1; D possibly corresponds to TRBD1 (6 bases). This receptor was taken from a man aged 45-60 years with acute or convalescent COVID-19. In DNA, the CDR3 is TGTGCCAGCTCAGCGCAGGGGCAGGGTGAAGCTTTCTTT. As protein: CASSAQGQGEAFF.